This is a list of T cell receptor beta chains from one sample in a study of identifying expanded T cells in peripheral blood. Repertoires were generated with immunoSEQ multiplex PCR, while TCRdb's copy carries only in-frame clones and drops some. Among about 94,000 clones listed, roughly 86% were seen once. Specimen: blood. The receptor source for this set is a person aged 18-70 years in good health. CDR3s include the opening cysteine and the closing phenylalanine or tryptophan. A D gene is named only where the DNA matches it firmly. Not all rows give a size; the values are once, few, many and, for expanded clones, a class.

size	V	D	J	CDR3	DNA
NA	TRBV5-6	NA	TRBJ1-6	CASSSGELGSPLHF	TGTGCCAGCAGCTCCGGGGAATTGGGATCACCCCTCCACTTT
NA	TRBV7-9	TRBD1	TRBJ2-3	CASSQIRDRATDTQYF	TGTGCCAGCAGCCAAATCCGGGACAGAGCCACAGATACGCAGTATTTT
few	TRBV4-2	NA	TRBJ1-5	CASTPGRGNQPQHF	TGTGCCTCTACCCCCGGGAGGGGGAATCAGCCCCAGCATTTT
once	TRBV30	NA	TRBJ2-5	CAWNAGRETQYF	TGTGCCTGGAATGCCGGACGAGAGACCCAGTACTTC
once	TRBV13	NA	TRBJ1-5	CASSFGGIQPQHF	TGTGCCAGCAGCTTTGGGGGCATCCAGCCCCAGCATTTT
once	TRBV5-1	NA	TRBJ1-2	CASMEAGYGGYTF	TGCGCCAGCATGGAGGCGGGGTATGGTGGCTACACCTTC
NA	TRBV19	NA	TRBJ1-5	CASSILRRMGNQPQHF	TGTGCCAGTAGTATCCTTCGGAGGATGGGGAATCAGCCCCAGCATTTT
NA	TRBV30	NA	TRBJ2-7	CAWSVGVGSYEQYF	TGTGCCTGGAGTGTAGGAGTGGGCTCCTACGAGCAGTACTTC
NA	TRBV18	NA	TRBJ2-7	CASSPSTGGAYEQYF	TGTGCCAGCTCACCTTCTACAGGGGGGGCCTACGAGCAGTACTTC
NA	TRBV6-5	TRBD2	TRBJ2-5	CASSWTSEETQYF	TGTGCCAGCAGTTGGACTAGCGAAGAGACCCAGTACTTC
NA	TRBV29-1	NA	TRBJ2-5	CSVRQTEQETQYF	TGCAGCGTTCGCCAGACTGAGCAAGAGACCCAGTACTTC
NA	TRBV20-1	NA	TRBJ2-1	CSAEEEIEFF	TGCAGTGCCGAGGAGGAGATTGAGTTCTTC
NA	TRBV29-1	NA	TRBJ1-2	CSVDTGTGRTNYGYTF	TGCAGCGTTGATACCGGGACGGGAAGAACTAACTATGGCTACACCTTC
many	TRBV9	TRBD1	TRBJ1-4	CASSSGTGSEKLFF	TGTGCCAGCAGCTCGGGGACAGGATCGGAAAAACTGTTTTTT
once	TRBV10-2	TRBD1	TRBJ2-7	CASDPGQGFREQYF	TGCGCCAGCGACCCGGGACAGGGGTTCCGCGAGCAGTACTTC
NA	TRBV9	TRBD1	TRBJ1-3	CASSPRGASSGNTIYF	TGTGCCAGCAGCCCCAGGGGGGCCAGCTCTGGAAACACCATATATTTT
NA	TRBV28	NA	TRBJ1-2	CASTATGSFGNYGYTF	TGTGCCAGCACCGCTACAGGGTCTTTTGGGAACTATGGCTACACCTTC
once	TRBV5-1	TRBD2	TRBJ2-1	CASSSARRTSGGSYNEQFF	TGCGCCAGCAGCTCGGCACGAAGGACTAGCGGGGGGTCCTACAATGAGCAGTTCTTC
NA	TRBV6-5	NA	TRBJ1-5	CASSYSSGRNQPQHF	TGTGCCAGCAGTTACTCGTCCGGGAGGAATCAGCCCCAGCATTTT
NA	TRBV5-6	NA	TRBJ2-5	CASSFGVSATQYF	TGTGCCAGCAGCTTTGGAGTATCGGCGACCCAGTACTTC
NA	TRBV5-6	NA	TRBJ2-1	CASSLGPGPSRRLFF	TGTGCCAGCAGCTTAGGCCCGGGCCCCAGCCGGAGGTTGTTCTTC
NA	TRBV7-6	NA	TRBJ2-1	CASSFRPDNEQFF	TGTGCCAGCAGCTTCCGGCCAGACAATGAGCAGTTCTTC
NA	TRBV6-1	NA	TRBJ2-7	CASSEEFLGSYEQYF	TGTGCCAGCAGTGAAGAGTTTTTAGGATCTTACGAGCAGTACTTC
NA	TRBV30	NA	TRBJ1-2	CAWSSFTGPHYGYTF	TGTGCCTGGAGTTCATTTACAGGGCCCCACTATGGCTACACCTTC
once	TRBV25-1	TRBD2	TRBJ2-1	CASSASGGARYNEQFF	TGTGCCAGCTCGGCTAGCGGGGGGGCACGCTACAATGAGCAGTTCTTC
NA	TRBV9	TRBD2	TRBJ2-6	CASSGSGSRSGANVLTF	TGTGCCAGCAGCGGTAGCGGGAGTCGCTCTGGGGCCAACGTCCTGACTTTC
NA	TRBV7-3	NA	TRBJ1-1	CASSLKQGIGAFF	TGTGCCAGCAGCTTAAAGCAGGGTATTGGAGCTTTCTTT